The sequence of this T cell receptor (beta chain) was determined in a study of blood T cell repertoires in COVID-19. The wider study: Samples taken during acute and convalescent COVID-19 were collected in the United States, Italy and Spain. Sources were T cells, B-cell-depleted T cells, or PBMCs; the material itself was cDNA or gDNA.

This CDR3 has 15 residues. CDR1 and CDR2 from the germline V gene are KGHDR and SFDVKD. V lost 0 bases and J 5 bases, leaving 13 bases between the germline ends. Per the original methods: It was from reference gene primer amplification that nucleated cell counts were estimated. The repertoire was sequenced with immunoSEQ multiplex PCR; TCRdb's copy has only in-frame clones and lacks some. V, J and clone size are those of that table, while D and trimming were read from the DNA. Of roughly 56,000 clones detected, around 90% appear once; the ten largest clones hold less than 15%. The rearrangement links TRBV24-1 to TRBJ2-7; D remains ambiguous. Sample: peripheral blood. The sequence came from a man in his 60s with active COVID-19. CDR3 coding DNA: TGTGCCACCAGTGATTTGGGGCAGGTCGGCAACGAGCAGTACTTC. Its protein is CATSDLGQVGNEQYF.